What follows describes a single T cell receptor beta chain. Its antigen remains unidentified. No base qualities exist here, and no much larger clone lies one base off it. This entry comes from a study of blood T cell repertoires in COVID-19 (dated by TCRdb to the early 2020s). About the investigation overall: Collaborator samples came from the United States, Italy and Spain and covered acute and convalescent phases of COVID-19. The prospective study material was composed of cDNA or gDNA derived from T cells, B-cell-depleted T cells, or PBMCs. Deeply sampled blood TCRbeta repertoires from subjects exposed to, actively infected with, or recovered from COVID-19 were included in the dataset. The repertoires were released in a freely available public database intended as a resource for research on the immune response to SARS-CoV-2. The samples were drawn from the first 160 participants of the ongoing ImmuneRACE study and from 1,254 subjects provided by 6 global collaborators. A de-identified subject ID, COVID-19 status, age in years and sex were almost always included in the sample metadata. HLA class I and class II types, where available, came from metadata supplied by the sample provider rather than from assay-based typing. Findings and caveats that apply to the study as a whole: Clinical and demographic metadata were provided uncurated, with the amount varying by source and participant.

Reading the germline V gene (reference sequence) gives CDR1 LGHDT and CDR2 YNNKEL. The CDR3 runs 12 amino acids, cysteine and phenylalanine included. Only the CDR3 DNA stays, 36 bases, in frame from base 1. V is shortened by 0 bases, J by 7 bases, and the region joining them spans 7 bases. Collaborating institutions collected whole blood in K2EDTA tubes following their own protocols. For TCRbeta analysis, collaborators shipped samples as frozen whole blood, isolated PBMCs, or DNA extracted from either of those sample types. The immunoSEQ Assay, a bias-controlled multiplex PCR, was used to amplify TCRbeta CDR3 regions from genomic DNA. Per the source publication's procedure: Nucleated cell counts per sample were estimated from amplification of reference gene primers within the assay. Sequence reads were collapsed and filtered to measure the absolute abundance of every unique TCRbeta CDR3 rearrangement. For each sample, productive Simpson clonality was calculated as the square root of Simpson's diversity index across productive rearrangements. Entries here come from immuneACCESS through TCRdb and include only in-frame sequences with V and J called. Some clones fail to appear in such tables; in the studies checked, an unresolved V gene covers under half of the shortfall, and the cause of the remainder is unknown. V and J calls and clone size are copied from that table; D and trimming were computed from the DNA. This sample comprises around 96,000 clones, about 95% of them detected only once. The top ten hold less than 5% of the sample.

The chain employs TRBV3-1 (or the pseudogene TRBV3-2) and TRBJ2-7, with an unclear D gene assignment. The receptor was isolated from a human donor with active COVID-19. The donor label of this sample is uncertain. The sample taken for sequencing was peripheral blood. The sequence in DNA is TGTGCCAGCAGCCAAGAAGCTAGGGAGCAGTACTTC. Translated, this gives CASSQEAREQYF.